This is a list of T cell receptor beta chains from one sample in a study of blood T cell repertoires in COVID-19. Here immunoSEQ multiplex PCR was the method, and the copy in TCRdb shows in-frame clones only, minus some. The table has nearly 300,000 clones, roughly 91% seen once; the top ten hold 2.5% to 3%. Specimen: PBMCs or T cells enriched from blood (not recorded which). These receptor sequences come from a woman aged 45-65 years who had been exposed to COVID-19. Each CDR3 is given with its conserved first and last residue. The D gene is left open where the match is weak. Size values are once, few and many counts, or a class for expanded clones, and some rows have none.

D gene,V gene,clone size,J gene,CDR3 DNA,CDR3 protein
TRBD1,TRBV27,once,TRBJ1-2,TGTGCCAGCACACCGGGACAGGGTGTATATGGCCACACCTTC,CASTPGQGVYGHTF
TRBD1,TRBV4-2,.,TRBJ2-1,TGTGCCAGCAGCCAAGGACAGGGGGCTTCCAGCAATGAGCAGTTCTTC,CASSQGQGASSNEQFF
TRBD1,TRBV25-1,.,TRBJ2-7,TGTGCCAGTTCGGCGTTAGGCCAGGGACAGGCGCCCTACGAGCAGTACTTC,CASSALGQGQAPYEQYF
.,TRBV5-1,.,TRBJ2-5,TGCGCCAGCAGCTTGGGGTCAGGGTACCAAGAGACCCAGTACTTC,CASSLGSGYQETQYF
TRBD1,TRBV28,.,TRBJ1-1,TGTGCCAGCAGTTCGAAGACAGGGCTCACTGAAGCTTTCTTT,CASSSKTGLTEAFF
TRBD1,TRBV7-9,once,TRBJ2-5,TGTGCCAGCAGCTTAGCGACAGGGGCCCAAGAGACCCAGTACTTC,CASSLATGAQETQYF
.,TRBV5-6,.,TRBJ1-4,TGTGCCAGCAGCAAATACAGGCCGTCAACTAATGAAAAACTGTTTTTT,CASSKYRPSTNEKLFF
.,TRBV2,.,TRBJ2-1,TGTGCCAGCACAGGGGACGAAGCCTACAATGAGCAGTTCTTC,CASTGDEAYNEQFF
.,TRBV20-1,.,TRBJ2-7,TGCAGTGGCATGCGGGGGCGCGAGCAGTACTTC,CSGMRGREQYF
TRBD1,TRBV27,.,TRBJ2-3,TGTGCCAGCAGGCAACAGGGGACAGATACGCAGTATTTT,CASRQQGTDTQYF
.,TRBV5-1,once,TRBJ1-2,TGCGCCAGCAGCTTGGAGGCAGGGGAGAATGGCTACACCTTC,CASSLEAGENGYTF
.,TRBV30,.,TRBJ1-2,TGTGCCTGGATGGGGTCGGGGAACTATGGCTACACCTTC,CAWMGSGNYGYTF
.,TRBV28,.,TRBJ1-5,TGTGCCACCAGCGTTGAGAAGGCAGAGAGGCGCGTTGACTCGCCCCAGCATTTT,CATSVEKAERRVDSPQHF
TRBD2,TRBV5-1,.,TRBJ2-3,TGCGCCAGCAGCTTGTGGACTAGCGGGGGGAGAGATACGCAGTATTTT,CASSLWTSGGRDTQYF
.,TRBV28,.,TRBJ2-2,TGTGCCAGCAGTTTGCGCCGGCTAGCAAAACCCGGGGAGCTGTTTTTT,CASSLRRLAKPGELFF
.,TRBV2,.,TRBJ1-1,TGTGCCAGCAGTCCACGGACAGCCCCGAACACTGAAGCTTTCTTT,CASSPRTAPNTEAFF